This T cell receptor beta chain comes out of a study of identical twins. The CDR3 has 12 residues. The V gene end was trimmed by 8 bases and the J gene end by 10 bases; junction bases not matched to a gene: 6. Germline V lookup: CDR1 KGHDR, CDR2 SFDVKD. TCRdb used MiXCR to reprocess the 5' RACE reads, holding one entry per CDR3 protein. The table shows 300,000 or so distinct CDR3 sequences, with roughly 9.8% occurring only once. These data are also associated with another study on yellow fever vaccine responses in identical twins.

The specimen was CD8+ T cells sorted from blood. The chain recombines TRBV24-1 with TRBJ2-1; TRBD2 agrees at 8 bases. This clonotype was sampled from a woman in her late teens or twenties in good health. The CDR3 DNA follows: TGTGCCACCACCCAGGGCGGGGGGGAGCAGTTCTTC. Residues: CATTQGGGEQFF.